The clone carrying this T cell receptor (beta chain) has just one count. The sample originates from a study of blood T cell repertoires in COVID-19. Overall study: Samples of COVID-19 (acute and convalescent) were obtained from the United States, Italy and Spain. PBMCs, B-cell-depleted T cells, or T cells were the source of the cDNA or gDNA that made up the material.

Study members were between roughly 18 and 89 years old and lived in 24 US regions. The CDR3 extends over 15 amino acids. V lost 5 bases and J lost 0, with 11 bases in between. Germline V lookup: CDR1 MNHEY, CDR2 SMNVEV (reference sequence). Per the study methods: Reference gene primer amplification yielded estimated nucleated cell counts. Data came from immunoSEQ multiplex PCR; TCRdb stores just in-frame clones and leaves some out. That table supplies the V and J calls and clone size; D and trimming were determined from the DNA. Counted here are approximately 200,000 clones, approximately 80% occurring once; the ten biggest clones make up approximately 1.4%.

This TCR came from a woman aged 40 to 49 with acute COVID-19. The chain combines TRBV27 with TRBJ2-1; no clear D. Sequencing input: PBMCs or T cells enriched from blood (not recorded which). In nucleotides, the CDR3 is TGTGCCAGCAGTCGAGTCCCGAGCTCCTACAATGAGCAGTTCTTC. Translation: CASSRVPSSYNEQFF.